These 27 T cell receptor beta chains were all obtained from the same sample, sequenced in a study of early T cells in non-severe SARS-CoV-2 infection. Each CDR3 protein is one row after TCRdb ran MiXCR on the 5' RACE reads. The table shows about 83,000 distinct CDR3 sequences, with about 12% occurring only once. Sequenced sample: whole blood. The origin of the receptors is an adult who was a healthcare worker with PCR-confirmed SARS-CoV-2 infection or an uninfected control (not recorded which).

The chain carries TRBV11-2 and TRBJ2-5; D may be TRBD1 (5 bases). This CDR3 contains 12 residues. The ends were cut back, 4 bases at V and 4 bases at J, with 7 bases in the middle. Germline V CDR1 and CDR2: SGHAT, FQNNGV. DNA for the CDR3: TGTGCCAGCAGCTCTAGGGGAGAGACCCAGTACTTC. It codes for CASSSRGETQYF.

This chain connects TRBV10-2 to TRBJ2-7; perhaps TRBD1 as D (5 bases). There are 12 residues in the CDR3. The V gene's germline CDR1 is WSHSY and CDR2 SAAADI. V lost 3 bases and J 2 bases, leaving 5 bases between the germline ends. The CDR3, as DNA: TGCGCCAGCAGTGAACAGGCCTACGAGCAGTACTTC. Encoded protein: CASSEQAYEQYF.

The chain recombines TRBV6-2 or TRBV6-3 with TRBJ2-7, with 7 positions matching TRBD2. This CDR3 is built from 14 residues. From germline, CDR1 is MNHEY and CDR2 SVGEGT. J was trimmed by 4 bases and V by 2 bases; bases with no gene match: 5. For the CDR3, the DNA is TGTGCCAGCAGTTACGTCGGGAGGACTTACGAGCAGTACTTC. The encoded protein is CASSYVGRTYEQYF.

The table lists this clonotype with a few counts. J is TRBJ2-4 and V is TRBV4-1; TRBD2 matches 14 bases. This CDR3 comprises 21 residues. Germline V lookup: CDR1 MGHRA, CDR2 YSYEKL. With 1 base clipped from V and 8 bases from J, the junction kept 19 bases outside the gene matches. CDR3 nucleotides: TGCGCCAGCAGCCAAGTGGCTGGACTAGCGGGAGGCACCAAGTTGGTATACATTCAGTACTTC. Protein sequence: CASSQVAGLAGGTKLVYIQYF.

This clonotype has at least ten counts. This chain uses TRBV12-3 or TRBV12-4 with TRBJ2-5; 8 bases are a match to TRBD2. V shed 3 bases and J 7 bases; nucleotides not matched to a gene: 13. The CDR3 has 16 amino acids. The CDR3 bases are TGTGCCAGCAGTTTGGGGCTAGCGGGCCACCAGGGGACCCAGTACTTC. Translation: CASSLGLAGHQGTQYF.

This clonotype has at least ten counts. The rearrangement links TRBV20-1 to TRBJ1-2; D call uncertain. CDR1 is DFQATT, CDR2 SNEGSKA, per germline (reference sequence). The CDR3 has 12 amino acids. Trimming pared 6 bases from V and 8 bases from J, leaving 16 bases between. In nucleotides, the CDR3 is TGCAGTGCCCCAATAGTTGTGGGGGGCTACACCTTC. Its protein product is CSAPIVVGGYTF.

The sample holds many counts of this clonotype. The genes are TRBV7-8 and TRBJ1-5; D might be TRBD1 (5 bases). The CDR3 has 15 residues. Deletions cut 0 bases from V and 4 bases from J, with 10 bases between. Germline lookup yields CDR1 SGHVS and CDR2 FQNEAQ. CDR3 sequence (DNA): TGTGCCAGCAGCTTAGCTGGGGCAGAAAATCAGCCCCAGCATTTT. Protein: CASSLAGAENQPQHF.

There are many counts of this clonotype. The V gene is TRBV20-1, the J gene TRBJ1-6; the D gene is possibly TRBD1 (6 bases). The CDR3 consists of 17 residues. V was shortened by 3 bases and J by 8 bases, with 23 bases between the two germline ends. The germline CDR1 and CDR2 sequences are DFQATT and SNEGSKA (reference sequence). The CDR3 loop reads CSARTGSGSNSDSPLHF. CDR3 sequence (DNA): TGCAGTGCTAGGACAGGATCGGGGAGTAATTCGGATTCACCCCTCCACTTT.

The chain combines TRBV20-1 with TRBJ2-7; 13 nucleotides line up with TRBD2. Germline CDR1 is DFQATT and CDR2 is SNEGSKA (reference sequence). V gave up 6 bases and J gave up 4 bases; unmatched junction bases: 12. The CDR3 has 16 residues. For the CDR3, the DNA is TGCAGTGCCACTGACATACTAGCGGGAGGGAAGTACGAGCAGTACTTC. Amino acid sequence: CSATDILAGGKYEQYF.

This clonotype occurred many times. The V call is TRBV7-2, the J call TRBJ2-2; TRBD1 matches at 10 bases. J lost 6 bases, V lost 5 bases, and 3 bases had no gene match. Germline assignment: CDR1 SGHTA and CDR2 FQGNSA. CDR3 length: 14 residues. The CDR3 region is CASSGDRGPGELFF. CDR3 sequence (DNA): TGTGCCAGCAGCGGGGACAGGGGCCCCGGGGAGCTGTTTTTT.

About this clonotype itself: A clone one base away is much larger, so this may be a read error. The genes are TRBV14 and TRBJ1-2; D possibly corresponds to TRBD1 (6 bases). This CDR3 spans 15 amino acids. From germline, CDR1 is SGHDN and CDR2 FVKESK. The V and J ends lost 2 bases and 6 bases respectively, with 16 bases between them. The chain's CDR3 is CASSQMGAWDNGYTF. The CDR3 DNA is TGTGCCAGCAGCCAAATGGGGGCATGGGACAATGGCTACACCTTC.

The chain recombines TRBV12-3 or TRBV12-4 with TRBJ1-5; D remains unclear. Trimming stripped 6 bases from V and 3 bases from J, with 9 bases between. The CDR3 is 13 residues long. CDR3 bases: TGTGCCAGCAGCCGGGCTATCAATCAGCCCCAGCATTTT. Translation: CASSRAINQPQHF.

This clonotype appeared a few times. This chain joins TRBV20-1 and TRBJ2-7, with 7 bases aligning to TRBD2. Germline assignment: CDR1 DFQATT and CDR2 SNEGSKA (reference sequence). This CDR3 has 13 residues. The J segment lost 4 bases and the V segment lost 5 bases, leaving 8 bases of the junction unmatched. CDR3 protein: CSAAGTGLYEQYF. The DNA of the CDR3 is TGCAGTGCTGCTGGAACGGGACTATACGAGCAGTACTTC.

This clonotype was seen many times. The chain employs TRBV5-1 and TRBJ2-2, with a possible D match to TRBD1 (6 bases). Trimming shortened V by 5 bases and J by 2 bases, and 16 bases separated the two germline ends. CDR1 and CDR2 from the germline V gene are SGHRS and YFSETQ. The CDR3 has 16 amino acids. CDR3: CASRDTGKPNTGELFF. In nucleotides, the CDR3 is TGCGCCAGCAGGGATACAGGGAAGCCCAACACCGGGGAGCTGTTTTTT.

Only a few counts were recorded for this clonotype. The V and J genes are TRBV5-1 and TRBJ2-2; no firm D call. Per the germline V gene, CDR1 is SGHRS and CDR2 is YFSETQ. This CDR3 has 16 residues. The ends were cut back, 4 bases at V and 4 bases at J, with 17 bases in the middle. The DNA of the CDR3 is TGCGCCAGCAGCGTAGCCCCTCCCCCGGGCACCGGGGAGCTGTTTTTT. It translates to CASSVAPPPGTGELFF.

This clonotype was found a few times. The CDR3 region has the DNA TGCGCCAGCAGCCTAGAGGCGACAAACATTCAGTACTTC. It codes for CASSLEATNIQYF. This sequence joins TRBV4-3 and TRBJ2-4; D is undetermined. The CDR3 runs to 13 residues. Germline V CDR1 and CDR2: LGHNA, YSLEER. Trimming removed 4 bases from V and 6 bases from J, with 10 bases in between.

This clonotype was counted a few times. The V call is TRBV11-1, the J call TRBJ2-7; D call uncertain. V lost 4 bases and J 3 bases, leaving 16 bases between the germline ends. From germline, CDR1 is SGHAT and CDR2 FQDESV (reference sequence). The CDR3 runs to 15 residues. This CDR3 reads CASSWGVRTDYEQYF. In DNA form, the CDR3 reads TGTGCCAGCAGCTGGGGTGTGCGTACCGACTACGAGCAGTACTTC.

The chain combines TRBV7-2 with TRBJ2-7; no reliable D call. V was pared by 5 bases and J by 2 bases, with 7 bases between. The CDR3 has 12 residues. Germline loops: CDR1 SGHTA, CDR2 FQGNSA. The DNA for the CDR3 is TGTGCCAGCAGCATCCTCCCCTACGAGCAGTACTTC. Residues: CASSILPYEQYF.

This clonotype was observed a few times. The gene calls are TRBV5-1 and TRBJ1-1, with 8 bases that match TRBD1. The J segment lost 1 base and the V segment lost 4 bases, leaving 6 bases of the junction unmatched. Germline CDR1 reads SGHRS; CDR2 reads YFSETQ. The CDR3 is made up of 15 amino acids. The CDR3 reads CASSLLGTGNTEAFF. The CDR3 DNA sequence: TGCGCCAGCAGCCTTCTAGGGACAGGGAACACTGAAGCTTTCTTT.

In its sample, this clonotype was seen a few times. The chain recombines TRBV6-5 with TRBJ1-1, with no clear D. This CDR3 is built from 11 residues. Germline V gene sequence: CDR1 MNHEY, CDR2 SVGAGI. V was clipped by 7 bases and J by 5 bases, with 8 bases between them. This CDR3 is CASNSWTEAFF. The CDR3 coding sequence is TGTGCCAGCAATTCCTGGACTGAAGCTTTCTTT.

The V gene is TRBV10-2, the J gene TRBJ2-1; D call uncertain. CDR3 length equals 16 residues. V was trimmed by 7 bases and J by 4 bases, leaving 20 bases between them. Per the germline V gene, CDR1 is WSHSY and CDR2 is SAAADI. In nucleotides, the CDR3 is TGCGCCAGCACATTCCTAAGAACAGCACAATACAATGAGCAGTTCTTC. Protein sequence: CASTFLRTAQYNEQFF.

The table lists this clonotype with many counts. J is TRBJ2-7 and V is TRBV7-2; 8 bases map to TRBD2. Germline CDR1 and CDR2: SGHTA and FQGNSA. This CDR3 contains 15 residues. Trimming took 0 bases from V and 6 from J; bases not matched to a gene: 7. The CDR3 nucleotides read TGTGCCAGCAGCTTAGCATACGGGAGGGCCTCCGAGCAGTACTTC. It is translated as CASSLAYGRASEQYF.

This clonotype came up many times. The chain links TRBV12-3 or TRBV12-4 to TRBJ2-5; 7 bases align to TRBD2. J gave up 5 bases and V 5 bases, and 11 bases lay outside the gene matches. CDR3 size: 15 residues. The CDR3 protein is CASSLQGRAEETQYF. CDR3 nucleotide sequence: TGTGCCAGCAGTCTGCAAGGGAGGGCCGAGGAGACCCAGTACTTC.

The V gene is TRBV3-1, the J gene TRBJ2-1; perhaps TRBD2 as D (6 bases). Trimming shortened V by 1 base and J by 6 bases, and 13 bases separated the two germline ends. This CDR3 is built from 15 residues. Germline CDR1 reads LGHDT; CDR2 reads YNNKEL (reference sequence). The CDR3 reads CASSQGWRETNEQFF. The CDR3, as DNA: TGTGCCAGCAGCCAAGGTTGGCGGGAAACCAATGAGCAGTTCTTC.

A few counts support this clonotype. This chain joins TRBV20-1 and TRBJ2-7; D is perhaps TRBD2 (6 bases). Trimming left V 2 bases short and J 3 bases short, with 8 bases between. Germline values: CDR1 DFQATT, CDR2 SNEGSKA (reference sequence). This CDR3 has 12 residues. CDR3 loop: CSARSGDYEQYF. CDR3 DNA: TGCAGTGCTAGATCGGGGGACTACGAGCAGTACTTC.

The rearrangement joins TRBV10-3 to TRBJ2-3, with D perhaps matching TRBD1 (6 bases). CDR1 and CDR2 from the germline V gene are ENHRY and SYGVKD. Deletions cut 10 bases from V and 0 bases from J, with 17 bases between. This CDR3 comprises 15 residues. CDR3 in amino acids: CATRRTEYSTDTQYF. In nucleotides, the CDR3 is TGTGCCACTCGTCGGACAGAATATAGCACAGATACGCAGTATTTT.

This rearrangement joins TRBV9 to TRBJ2-7, with TRBD2 as a possible D gene (5 bases). Germline CDR1 SGDLS, CDR2 YYNGEE. Trimming removed 0 bases at V and 5 bases at J, with 12 bases between. This CDR3 has 14 residues. CDR3 in DNA: TGTGCCAGCAGCGTAGACGGTAGCGTCGACGAGCAGTACTTC. Protein sequence: CASSVDGSVDEQYF.